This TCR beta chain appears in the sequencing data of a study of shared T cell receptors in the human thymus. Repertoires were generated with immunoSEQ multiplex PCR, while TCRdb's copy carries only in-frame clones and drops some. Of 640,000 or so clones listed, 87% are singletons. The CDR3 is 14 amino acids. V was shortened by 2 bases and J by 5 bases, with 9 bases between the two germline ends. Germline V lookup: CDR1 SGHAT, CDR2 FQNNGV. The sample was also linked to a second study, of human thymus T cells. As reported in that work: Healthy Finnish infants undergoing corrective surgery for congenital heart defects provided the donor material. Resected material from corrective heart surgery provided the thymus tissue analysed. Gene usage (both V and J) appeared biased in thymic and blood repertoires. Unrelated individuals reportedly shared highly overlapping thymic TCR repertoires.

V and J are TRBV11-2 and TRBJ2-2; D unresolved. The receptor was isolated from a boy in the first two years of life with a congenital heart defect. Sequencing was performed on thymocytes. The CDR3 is CASSLSPVTGELFF. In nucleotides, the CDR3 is TGTGCCAGCAGCTTATCACCGGTAACCGGGGAGCTGTTTTTT.